This T cell receptor beta chain emerged from a study of T cell changes during pregnancy in multiple sclerosis. TCRdb keeps only in-frame clones here, not all; method: immunoSEQ multiplex PCR. The data hold 69,000 or so clones, with 80% to 95% observed a single time. The ends were cut back, 3 bases at V and 2 bases at J, with 6 bases in the middle. The CDR3 length is 13 residues. Germline V gene lookup returns CDR1 MGHDK and CDR2 SYGVNS. The sequence was collected from a female donor with multiple sclerosis, enrolled in a pregnancy study. This chain links TRBV25-1 with TRBJ2-3; D uncertain. The source was peripheral blood, collected before pregnancy. CDR3: CASSERFTDTQYF. The CDR3 region has the DNA TGTGCCAGCAGTGAGAGATTCACAGATACGCAGTATTTT.